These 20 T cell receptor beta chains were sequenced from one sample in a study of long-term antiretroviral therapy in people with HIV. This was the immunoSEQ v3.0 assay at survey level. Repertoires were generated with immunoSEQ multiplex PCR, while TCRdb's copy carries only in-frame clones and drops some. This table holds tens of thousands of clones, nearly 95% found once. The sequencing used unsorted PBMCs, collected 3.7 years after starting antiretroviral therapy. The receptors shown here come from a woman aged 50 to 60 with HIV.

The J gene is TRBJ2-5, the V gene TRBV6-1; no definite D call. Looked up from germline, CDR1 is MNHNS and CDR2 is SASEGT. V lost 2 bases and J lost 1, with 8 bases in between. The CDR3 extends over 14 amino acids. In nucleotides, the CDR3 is TGTGCCAGCAGTGAAATGACAATCCAAGAGACCCAGTACTTC. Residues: CASSEMTIQETQYF.

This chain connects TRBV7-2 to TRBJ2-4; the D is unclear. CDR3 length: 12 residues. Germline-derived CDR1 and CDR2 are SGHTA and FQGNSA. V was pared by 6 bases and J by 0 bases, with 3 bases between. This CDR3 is CASSLAKNIQYF. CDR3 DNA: TGTGCCAGCAGTCTAGCCAAAAACATTCAGTACTTC.

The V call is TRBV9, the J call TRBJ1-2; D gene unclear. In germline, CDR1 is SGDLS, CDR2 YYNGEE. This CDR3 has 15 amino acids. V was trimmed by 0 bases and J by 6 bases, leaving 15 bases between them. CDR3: CASSVGRSFDNGYTF. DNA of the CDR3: TGTGCCAGCAGCGTAGGGCGGTCCTTTGACAATGGCTACACCTTC.

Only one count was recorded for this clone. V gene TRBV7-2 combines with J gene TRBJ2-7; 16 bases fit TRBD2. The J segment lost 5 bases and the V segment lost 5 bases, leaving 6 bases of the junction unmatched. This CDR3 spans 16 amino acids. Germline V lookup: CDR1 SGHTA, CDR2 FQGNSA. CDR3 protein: CASSAGLAGGMDEQYF. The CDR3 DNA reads TGTGCCAGCAGCGCGGGACTAGCGGGGGGGATGGACGAGCAGTACTTC. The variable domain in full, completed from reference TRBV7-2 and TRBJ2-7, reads GAGVSQSPSNKVTEKGKDVELRCDPISGHTALYWYRQSLGQGLEFLIYFQGNSAPDKSGLPSDRFSAERTGGSVSTLTIQRTQQEDSAVYLCASSAGLAGGMDEQYFGPGTRLTVT.

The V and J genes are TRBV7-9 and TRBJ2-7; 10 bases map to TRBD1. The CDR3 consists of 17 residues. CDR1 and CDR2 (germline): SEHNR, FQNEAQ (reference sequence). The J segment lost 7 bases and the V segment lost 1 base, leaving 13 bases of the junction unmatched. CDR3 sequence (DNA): TGTGCCAGCAGCTTAGGGGACAGGGGCCCGACCTCATGGGAGCAGTACTTC. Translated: CASSLGDRGPTSWEQYF.

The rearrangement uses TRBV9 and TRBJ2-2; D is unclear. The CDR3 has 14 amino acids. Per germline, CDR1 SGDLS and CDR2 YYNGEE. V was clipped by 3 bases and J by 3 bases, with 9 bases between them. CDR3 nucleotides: TGTGCCAGCAGCGAATGGTCCGACACCGGGGAGCTGTTTTTT. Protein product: CASSEWSDTGELFF.

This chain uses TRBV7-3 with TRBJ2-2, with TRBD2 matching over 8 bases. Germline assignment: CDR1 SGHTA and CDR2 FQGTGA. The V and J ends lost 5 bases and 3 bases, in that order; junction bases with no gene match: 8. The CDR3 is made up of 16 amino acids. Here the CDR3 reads CASSPRGGVYTGELFF. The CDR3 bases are TGTGCCAGCAGCCCCCGGGGGGGCGTTTACACCGGGGAGCTGTTTTTT.

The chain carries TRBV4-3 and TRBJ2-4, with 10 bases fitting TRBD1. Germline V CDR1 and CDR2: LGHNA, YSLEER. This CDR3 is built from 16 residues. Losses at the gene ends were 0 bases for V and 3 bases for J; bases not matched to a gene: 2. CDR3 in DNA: TGCGCCAGCAGCCAAGATCGGACAGGGGGCAAAAACATTCAGTACTTC. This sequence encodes CASSQDRTGGKNIQYF.

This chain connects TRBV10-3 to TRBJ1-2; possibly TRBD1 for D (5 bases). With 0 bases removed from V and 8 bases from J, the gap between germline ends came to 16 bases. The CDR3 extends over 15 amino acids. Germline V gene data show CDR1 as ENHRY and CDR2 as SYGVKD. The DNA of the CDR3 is TGTGCCATCAGTGAGTCGGGGCCGGGTATTCAGGGCTACACCTTC. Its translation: CAISESGPGIQGYTF.

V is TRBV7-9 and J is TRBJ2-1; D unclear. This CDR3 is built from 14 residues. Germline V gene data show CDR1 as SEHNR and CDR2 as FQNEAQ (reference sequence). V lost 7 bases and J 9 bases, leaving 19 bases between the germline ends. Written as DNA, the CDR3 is TGTGCCAGCACCCCTAGTCAGGCATTCGGTGAGCAGTTCTTC. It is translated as CASTPSQAFGEQFF.

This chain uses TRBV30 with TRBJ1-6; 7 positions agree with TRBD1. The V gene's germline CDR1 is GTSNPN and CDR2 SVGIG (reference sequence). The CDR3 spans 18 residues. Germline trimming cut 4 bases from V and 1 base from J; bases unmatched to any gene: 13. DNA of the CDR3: TGTGCCTGGAAACGGACAGGAAGGGGAAGGTCCTATAATTCACCCCTCCACTTT. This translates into CAWKRTGRGRSYNSPLHF.

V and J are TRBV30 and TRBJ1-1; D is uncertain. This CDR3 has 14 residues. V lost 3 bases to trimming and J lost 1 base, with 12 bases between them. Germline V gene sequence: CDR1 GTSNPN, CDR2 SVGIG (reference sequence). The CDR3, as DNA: TGTGCCTGGAGCATCGACGGAACGAACACTGAAGCTTTCTTT. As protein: CAWSIDGTNTEAFF.

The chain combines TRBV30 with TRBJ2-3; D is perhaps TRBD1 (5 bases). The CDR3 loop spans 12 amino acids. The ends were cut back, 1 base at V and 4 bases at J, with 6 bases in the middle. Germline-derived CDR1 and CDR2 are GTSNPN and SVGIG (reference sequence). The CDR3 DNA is TGTGCCTGGAGTGACAGGTCAGATACGCAGTATTTT. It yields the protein CAWSDRSDTQYF. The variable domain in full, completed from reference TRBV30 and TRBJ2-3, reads SQTIHQWPATLVQPVGSPLSLECTVEGTSNPNLYWYRQAAGRGLQLLFYSVGIGQISSEVPQNLSASRPQDRQFILSSKKLLLSDSGFYLCAWSDRSDTQYFGPGTRLTVL.

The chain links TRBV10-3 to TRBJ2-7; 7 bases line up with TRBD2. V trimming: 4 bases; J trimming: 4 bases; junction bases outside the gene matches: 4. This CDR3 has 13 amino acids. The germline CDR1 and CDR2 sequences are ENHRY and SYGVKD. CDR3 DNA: TGTGCCATCAGTGGGGAGGGAGATTACGAGCAGTACTTC. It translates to CAISGEGDYEQYF.

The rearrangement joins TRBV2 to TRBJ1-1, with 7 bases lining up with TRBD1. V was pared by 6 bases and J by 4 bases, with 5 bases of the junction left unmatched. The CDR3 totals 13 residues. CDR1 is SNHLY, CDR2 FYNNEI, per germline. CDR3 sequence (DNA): TGTGCCAGCAGACAGGGGTCGGTCACTGAAGCTTTCTTT. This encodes CASRQGSVTEAFF.

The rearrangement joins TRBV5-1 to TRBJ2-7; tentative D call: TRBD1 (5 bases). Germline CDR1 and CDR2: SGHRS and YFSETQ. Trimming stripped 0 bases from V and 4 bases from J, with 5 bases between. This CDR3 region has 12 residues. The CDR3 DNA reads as TGCGCCAGCAGCTTGGACAGGTACGAGCAGTACTTC. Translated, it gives CASSLDRYEQYF.

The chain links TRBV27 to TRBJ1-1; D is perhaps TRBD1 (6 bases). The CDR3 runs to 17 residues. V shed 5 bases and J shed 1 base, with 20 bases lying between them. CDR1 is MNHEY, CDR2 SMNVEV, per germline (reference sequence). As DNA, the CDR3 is TGTGCCAGCAGTCCGCCCTTGGACAGCAACTCGAACACTGAAGCTTTCTTT. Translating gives CASSPPLDSNSNTEAFF.

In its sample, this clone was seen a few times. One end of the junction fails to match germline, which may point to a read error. As DNA, the CDR3 is TGTGCTAGCAGCCCGGGACAGGGTTTTGGCTACACCTTC. The encoded protein is CASSPGQGFGYTF. The chain links TRBV7-7 to TRBJ1-2; 9 bases match TRBD1. Germline CDR1 and CDR2: SSHAT and FNYEAQ (reference sequence). The CDR3 sequence is 13 residues long.

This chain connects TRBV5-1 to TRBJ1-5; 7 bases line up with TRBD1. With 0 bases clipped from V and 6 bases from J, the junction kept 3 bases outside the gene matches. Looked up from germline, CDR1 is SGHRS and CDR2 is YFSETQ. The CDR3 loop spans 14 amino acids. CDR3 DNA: TGCGCCAGCAGCTTGGAAACAGGGGTTCAGCCCCAGCATTTT. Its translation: CASSLETGVQPQHF.

The chain's CDR3 is CASSLLGQVYEQYF. DNA of the CDR3: TGTGCCAGCAGCTTATTGGGACAGGTCTACGAGCAGTACTTC. The chain has TRBV7-2 and TRBJ2-7; TRBD1 aligns across 8 bases. CDR3 length: 14 amino acids. From germline, CDR1 is SGHTA and CDR2 FQGNSA. The ends lost 2 bases at V and 3 bases at J; junction bases unmatched: 3.